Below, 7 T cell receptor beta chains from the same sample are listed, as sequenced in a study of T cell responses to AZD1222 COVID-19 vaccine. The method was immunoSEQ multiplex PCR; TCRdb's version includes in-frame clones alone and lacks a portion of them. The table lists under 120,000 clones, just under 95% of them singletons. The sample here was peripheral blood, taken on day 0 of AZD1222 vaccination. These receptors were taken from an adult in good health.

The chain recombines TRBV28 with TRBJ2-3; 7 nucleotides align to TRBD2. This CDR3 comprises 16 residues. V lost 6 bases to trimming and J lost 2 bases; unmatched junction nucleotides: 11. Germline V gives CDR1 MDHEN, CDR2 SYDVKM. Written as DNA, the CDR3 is TGTGCCAGCAGCCCTGCGGGCGGGAGAGACACAGATACGCAGTATTTT. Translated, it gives CASSPAGGRDTDTQYF.

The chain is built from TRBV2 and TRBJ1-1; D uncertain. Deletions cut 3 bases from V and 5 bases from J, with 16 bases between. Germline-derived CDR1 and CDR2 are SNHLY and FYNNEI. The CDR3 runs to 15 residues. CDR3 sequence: CASSDIGSGSTEAFF. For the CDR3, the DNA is TGTGCCAGCAGTGATATTGGGAGTGGCTCTACTGAAGCTTTCTTT.

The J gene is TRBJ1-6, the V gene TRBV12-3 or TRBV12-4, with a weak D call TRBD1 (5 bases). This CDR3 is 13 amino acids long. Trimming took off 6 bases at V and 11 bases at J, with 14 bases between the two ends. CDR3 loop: CASSPGTSPPLHF. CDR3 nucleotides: TGTGCCAGCAGCCCGGGGACCTCGCCACCCCTCCACTTT.

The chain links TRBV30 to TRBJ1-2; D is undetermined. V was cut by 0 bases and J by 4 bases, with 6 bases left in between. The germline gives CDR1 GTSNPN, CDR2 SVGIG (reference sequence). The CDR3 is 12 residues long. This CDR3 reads CAWSVGRYGYTF. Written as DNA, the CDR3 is TGTGCCTGGAGTGTGGGTCGCTATGGCTACACCTTC.

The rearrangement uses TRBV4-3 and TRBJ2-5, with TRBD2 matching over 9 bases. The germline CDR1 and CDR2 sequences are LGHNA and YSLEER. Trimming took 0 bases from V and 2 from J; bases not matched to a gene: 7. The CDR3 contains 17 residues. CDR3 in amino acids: CASSQESAGGNQETQYF. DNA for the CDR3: TGCGCCAGCAGCCAAGAATCAGCGGGGGGCAATCAAGAGACCCAGTACTTC.

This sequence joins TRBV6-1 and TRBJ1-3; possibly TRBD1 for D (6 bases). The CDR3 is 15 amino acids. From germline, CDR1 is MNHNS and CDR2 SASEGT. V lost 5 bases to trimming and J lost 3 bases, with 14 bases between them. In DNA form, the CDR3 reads TGTGCCAGCAGTTCCCCCCAGGGGTATGGAAACACCATATATTTT. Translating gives CASSSPQGYGNTIYF.

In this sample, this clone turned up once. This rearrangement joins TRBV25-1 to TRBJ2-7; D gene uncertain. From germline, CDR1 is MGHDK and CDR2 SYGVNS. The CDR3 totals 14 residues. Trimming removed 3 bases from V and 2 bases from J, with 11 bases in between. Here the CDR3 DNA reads TGTGCCAGCAGTGATTCGTCCGAGACCTACGAGCAGTACTTC. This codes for CASSDSSETYEQYF.